Reported below is one TCR beta chain. What it recognizes is unknown. This sample is part of a study of PD-1 blockade in mismatch repair-deficient tumors. Study-wide background: Patients had over 10 mismatch repair-deficient cancer types, all previously treated and progressing.

Study-level findings and limits: Rapid post-treatment expansion, then contraction, generally preceding radiologic response, marked tumor-resident clones.

Germline CDR1 KGHSH, CDR2 LQKENI. The CDR3 runs to 13 residues. Unmatched junction bases numbered 4, after V lost 6 bases and J lost 4 bases. Using immunoSEQ multiplex PCR, the repertoire was profiled, and TCRdb retains in-frame clones only, with some absent. The sample lists about 66,000 clones, about 78% occurring once. All patients were mismatch repair deficient, assessed by either PCR or immunohistochemistry. The sequence came from an adult with mismatch repair-deficient cancer. Sequenced material: peripheral blood, taken 2 weeks after starting pembrolizumab. J is TRBJ1-1 and V is TRBV18; 8 nucleotides match TRBD1. The CDR3 sequence is CASSETGGTEAFF. The CDR3 DNA reads as TGTGCCAGCTCTGAAACAGGGGGCACTGAAGCTTTCTTT.